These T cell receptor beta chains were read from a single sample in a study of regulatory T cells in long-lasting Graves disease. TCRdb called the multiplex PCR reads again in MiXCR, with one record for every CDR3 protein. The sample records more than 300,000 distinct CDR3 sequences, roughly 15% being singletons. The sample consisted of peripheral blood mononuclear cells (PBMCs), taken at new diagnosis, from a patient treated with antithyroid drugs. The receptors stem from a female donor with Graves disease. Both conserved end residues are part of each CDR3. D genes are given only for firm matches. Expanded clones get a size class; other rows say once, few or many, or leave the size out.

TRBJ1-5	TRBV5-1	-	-	CASNRQCNSNQPQHF	TGCGCCAGCAACAGACAGTGTAATAGCAATCAGCCCCAGCATTTT
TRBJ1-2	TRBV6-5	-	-	CASSYGWETSNYGYTF	TGTGCCAGCAGTTACGGTTGGGAGACATCCAACTATGGCTACACCTTC
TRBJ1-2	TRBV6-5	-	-	CAGSYGGVTGYTF	TGTGCCGGCAGTTACGGGGGGGTTACCGGCTACACCTTC
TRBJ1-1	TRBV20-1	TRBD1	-	CSARSGTGTVKTFF	TGCAGTGCTAGATCCGGGACAGGAACGGTAAAAACTTTCTTT
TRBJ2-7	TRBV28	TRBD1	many	CASRLTGASYEQYF	TGTGCCAGCAGGCTGACAGGGGCCTCCTACGAGCAGTACTTC
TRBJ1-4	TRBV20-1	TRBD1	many	CSARDNPGQELEKLFF	TGCAGTGCTAGGGACAATCCGGGACAGGAACTTGAAAAACTGTTTTTT
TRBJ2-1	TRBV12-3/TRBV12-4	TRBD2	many	CASSLFGGSSYNEQFF	TGTGCCAGCAGCCTTTTTGGCGGGAGCTCCTACAATGAGCAGTTCTTC
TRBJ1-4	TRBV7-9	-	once	CASSLRVPNEKLFF	TGTGCCAGCAGCTTAAGGGTCCCAAATGAAAAACTGTTTTTT
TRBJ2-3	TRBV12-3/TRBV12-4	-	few	CASRRYPLQRGTDTQYF	TGTGCCAGCAGACGATACCCCCTCCAGCGGGGCACAGATACGCAGTATTTT
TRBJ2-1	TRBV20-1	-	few	CSARDETFEQFF	TGCAGTGCTAGAGATGAGACGTTTGAGCAGTTCTTC
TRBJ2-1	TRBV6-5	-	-	CASSSWGGLSNEQFF	TGTGCCAGCAGTTCTTGGGGCGGCCTGAGTAATGAGCAGTTCTTC
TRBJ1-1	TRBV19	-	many	CASSLGGPFTEAFF	TGTGCCAGTAGTTTGGGAGGGCCGTTCACTGAAGCTTTCTTT
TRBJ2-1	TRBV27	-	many	CASRRQNLRNEQFF	TGTGCCAGCAGGCGACAAAACCTCAGGAATGAGCAGTTCTTC
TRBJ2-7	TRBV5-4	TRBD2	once	CASSSTAGGLPYEQYF	TGTGCCAGCAGCAGCACAGCGGGAGGCCTCCCCTACGAGCAGTACTTC
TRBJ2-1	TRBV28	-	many	CASSLVGVAAGDEQFF	TGTGCCAGCAGTTTAGTAGGGGTAGCGGCTGGAGATGAGCAGTTCTTC
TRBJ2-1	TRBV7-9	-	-	CASSLNLSNEQFF	TGTGCCAGCAGCTTAAATCTTAGCAATGAGCAGTTCTTC
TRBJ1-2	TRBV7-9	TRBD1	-	CASSSPRGQGLYGYTF	TGTGCCAGCAGCTCGCCCCGGGGACAGGGGCTCTATGGCTACACCTTC
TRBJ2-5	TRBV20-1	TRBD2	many	CSARESRSLADQETQYF	TGCAGTGCTAGAGAAAGCCGGTCACTAGCGGACCAAGAGACCCAGTACTTC
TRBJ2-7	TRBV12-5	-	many	CASGLVQSGVSSYEQYF	TGTGCTAGTGGTTTGGTACAATCCGGGGTCAGTTCCTACGAGCAGTACTTC
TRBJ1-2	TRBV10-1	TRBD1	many	CASSWTGANYGYTF	TGCGCCAGCAGTTGGACAGGAGCTAACTATGGCTACACCTTC
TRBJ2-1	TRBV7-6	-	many	CASSPGGGGGNEQFF	TGTGCCAGCAGCCCCGGGGGAGGGGGAGGCAATGAGCAGTTCTTC
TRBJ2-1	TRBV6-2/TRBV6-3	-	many	CASSQASPGRFF	TGTGCCAGCAGTCAAGCTAGCCCGGGGCGGTTCTTC
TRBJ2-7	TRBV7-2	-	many	CASSPNLQGTRKPTYEQYF	TGTGCCAGCAGCCCTAACCTACAGGGTACACGGAAACCGACCTACGAGCAGTACTTC
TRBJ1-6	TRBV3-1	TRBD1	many	CASSQGVQGQANSPLHF	TGTGCCAGCAGCCAAGGAGTTCAAGGACAGGCGAATTCACCCCTCCACTTT
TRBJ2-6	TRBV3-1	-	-	CASRRKGANVLTF	TGTGCCAGCAGGCGGAAGGGGGCCAACGTCCTGACTTTC
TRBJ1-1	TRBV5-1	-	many	CASSLEGPGMGTEAFF	TGCGCCAGCAGCTTGGAGGGACCCGGGATGGGGACTGAAGCTTTCTTT
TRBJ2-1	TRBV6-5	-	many	CASSYSVAGGSNEQFF	TGTGCCAGCAGTTACTCTGTAGCCGGAGGGAGCAATGAGCAGTTCTTC
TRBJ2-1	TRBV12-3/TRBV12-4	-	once	CASSAPGYNEQFF	TGTGCCAGCAGTGCCCCCGGATACAATGAGCAGTTCTTC
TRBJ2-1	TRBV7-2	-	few	CASSLERGIPYNEQFF	TGTGCCAGCAGCTTAGAAAGGGGAATTCCCTACAATGAGCAGTTCTTC
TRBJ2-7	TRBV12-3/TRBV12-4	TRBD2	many	CASSSSGTSPEQYF	TGTGCCAGCAGTTCTAGCGGGACTTCTCCCGAGCAGTACTTC
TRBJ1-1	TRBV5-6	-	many	CASSQPARGGEAFF	TGTGCCAGCAGCCAGCCGGCGCGGGGGGGGGAAGCTTTCTTT
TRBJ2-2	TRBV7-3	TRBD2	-	CASSLRASGETGELFF	TGTGCCAGCAGCTTAAGGGCTAGCGGGGAAACCGGGGAGCTGTTTTTT
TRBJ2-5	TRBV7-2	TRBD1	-	CASSLVWTGVETQYF	TGTGCCAGCAGCTTAGTCTGGACAGGGGTGGAGACCCAGTACTTC
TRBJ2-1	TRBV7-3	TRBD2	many	CASSLRGAGGFNEQFF	TGTGCCAGCAGCTTAAGGGGAGCGGGAGGGTTCAATGAGCAGTTCTTC
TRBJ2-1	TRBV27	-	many	CASSYLGGEQFF	TGTGCCAGCAGTTATTTAGGGGGTGAGCAGTTCTTC